Reported below is one T cell receptor beta chain. The PCR employed 60 Vbeta primers together with 13 Jbeta primers. Clones were sequenced by immunoSEQ multiplex PCR, and TCRdb holds only the in-frame ones, with some missing. The repertoire includes around 150,000 clones, 80% of them detected once, and around a tenth sits in the top ten. This sample stems from a study of cytomegalovirus exposure and HLA in healthy donors. The CDR3 runs 15 residues. Germline V gene data show CDR1 as LNHDA and CDR2 as SQIVND (reference sequence). J lost 3 bases, V lost 4 bases, and 4 bases had no gene match. The sequenced sample consisted of PBMCs. J is TRBJ2-7 and V is TRBV19; the match to TRBD1 covers 12 bases. The TCR sequence derives from a man younger than 30 in good health and CMV-seropositive. CDR3 sequence: CASSTGTGGNYEQYF. The CDR3 DNA is TGTGCCAGTAGTACCGGGACAGGGGGCAACTACGAGCAGTACTTC.